This passage covers 29 T cell receptor beta chains from one sample sequenced in a study of identical twins. TCRdb re-analysed the 5' RACE reads in MiXCR, keeping a single row per CDR3 protein. The sample holds 200,000 to 250,000 distinct CDR3 sequences, under 12% seen once. Source material: memory T cells sorted from blood. The receptors were gathered from a man aged 50 to 60 in good health.

This clonotype was recorded many times. The CDR3 DNA reads TGTGCCAGCAGGCCTAATCTAGCGGGAGGGCCTTCTAGCACAGATACGCAGTATTTT. Its translation: CASRPNLAGGPSSTDTQYF. The gene calls are TRBV7-3 and TRBJ2-3, with 12 bases lining up with TRBD2. The CDR3 runs 19 residues. J gave up 0 bases and V 6 bases, and 13 bases lay outside the gene matches. The germline CDR1 and CDR2 sequences are SGHTA and FQGTGA. Complete variable domain (other parts from reference TRBV7-3 and TRBJ2-3): GAGVSQTPSNKVTEKGKYVELRCDPISGHTALYWYRQSLGQGPEFLIYFQGTGAADDSGLPNDRFFAVRPEGSVSTLKIQRTERGDSAVYLCASRPNLAGGPSSTDTQYFGPGTRLTVL.

There are many counts of this clonotype. The chain joins TRBV6-1 to TRBJ2-1, with TRBD2 identical over 13 bases. The CDR3 totals 16 residues. Trimming took 6 bases from V and 3 from J; bases not matched to a gene: 5. CDR1 and CDR2 from the germline V gene are MNHNS and SASEGT. In DNA form, the CDR3 reads TGTGCCAGCAGACCCCGGACTAGCGGGAGCTACAATGAGCAGTTCTTC. This encodes CASRPRTSGSYNEQFF.

This rearrangement joins TRBV5-1 to TRBJ1-2; 7 positions match TRBD1. This CDR3 region has 15 residues. V trimming: 4 bases; J trimming: 4 bases; junction bases outside the gene matches: 10. CDR1 and CDR2 from the germline V gene are SGHRS and YFSETQ. The CDR3 DNA follows: TGCGCCAGCAGCCCCGGACAGGCGGCGGGCTATGGCTACACCTTC. Translated: CASSPGQAAGYGYTF.

This clonotype was detected many times. The rearrangement uses TRBV5-1 and TRBJ2-2; D gene uncertain. CDR1 is SGHRS, CDR2 YFSETQ, per germline. This CDR3 contains 16 residues. V lost 0 bases and J lost 0, with 9 bases in between. CDR3 region: CASSLGHGPNTGELFF. The CDR3 bases are TGCGCCAGCAGCTTGGGGCATGGTCCGAACACCGGGGAGCTGTTTTTT. Complete variable domain (other parts from reference TRBV5-1 and TRBJ2-2): KAGVTQTPRYLIKTRGQQVTLSCSPISGHRSVSWYQQTPGQGLQFLFEYFSETQRNKGNFPGRFSGRQFSNSRSEMNVSTLELGDSALYLCASSLGHGPNTGELFFGEGSRLTVL.

Ten or more counts support this clonotype. The chain carries TRBV29-1 and TRBJ1-1; a weak D match, TRBD1 (5 bases). The V gene's germline CDR1 is SQVTM and CDR2 ANQGSEA. The CDR3 covers 9 residues. V lost 6 bases to trimming and J lost 11 bases, with 10 bases between them. CDR3 sequence (DNA): TGCAGCGTGGATGGGGGGGCTTTCTTT. Translating gives CSVDGGAFF.

There are many counts of this clonotype. The chain uses TRBV7-9 and TRBJ1-4; 11 bases are shared with TRBD1. Looked up from germline, CDR1 is SEHNR and CDR2 is FQNEAQ (reference sequence). The CDR3 contains 17 residues. Germline trimming cut 5 bases from V and 3 bases from J; bases unmatched to any gene: 8. For the CDR3, the DNA is TGTGCCAGCAGCCTCTGGACAGGGGGCAGGGCTAATGAAAAACTGTTTTTT. This gives the protein CASSLWTGGRANEKLFF.

This clonotype was recorded a few times. The chain links TRBV13 to TRBJ2-5, with TRBD1 identical over 8 bases. Trimming removed 2 bases from V and 0 bases from J; junction bases left unmatched: 2. Per germline, CDR1 PRHDT and CDR2 FYEKMQ (reference sequence). The CDR3 length is 15 residues. The CDR3 reads CASSLRQGYQETQYF. DNA of the CDR3: TGTGCCAGCAGCTTAAGACAGGGGTACCAAGAGACCCAGTACTTC.

The V and J genes are TRBV9 and TRBJ2-1, with D perhaps TRBD1 or TRBD2 (7 bases each). The length of the CDR3 is 13 residues. CDR1 is SGDLS, CDR2 YYNGEE, per germline. V shed 3 bases and J shed 8 bases, with 12 bases lying between them. The DNA for the CDR3 is TGTGCCAGCAGCGGCCCAGGGGGGGATGAGCAGTTCTTC. Its protein is CASSGPGGDEQFF.

This clonotype was detected a few times. The chain is built from TRBV7-9 and TRBJ2-3; 7 bases agree with TRBD2. CDR1 and CDR2 from the germline V gene are SEHNR and FQNEAQ (reference sequence). V lost 4 bases and J lost 2; bases outside the gene matches: 12. This CDR3 spans 17 amino acids. CDR3 bases: TGTGCCAGCAGCTCTCGCGGCGGACTAGGGGCCACAGATACGCAGTATTTT. This encodes CASSSRGGLGATDTQYF.

This clonotype was detected ten times or more. The V call is TRBV28, the J call TRBJ1-1, with a possible D match to TRBD1 (5 bases). CDR1 MDHEN and CDR2 SYDVKM come from the germline V gene. The V and J ends lost 5 bases and 4 bases respectively, with 8 bases between them. The CDR3 contains 12 residues. Here the CDR3 reads CASSVRATEAFF. In DNA, the CDR3 is TGTGCCAGCAGTGTCAGGGCCACTGAAGCTTTCTTT.

This clonotype showed up just a few times. The V and J genes are TRBV5-1 and TRBJ2-3, with 7 bases matching TRBD1. The CDR3 extends over 16 amino acids. Germline V gene data show CDR1 as SGHRS and CDR2 as YFSETQ. J gave up 4 bases and V 0 bases, and 8 bases lay outside the gene matches. The CDR3: CASSLVPGTVPDTQYF. In DNA, the CDR3 is TGCGCCAGCAGCTTGGTTCCGGGGACAGTGCCAGATACGCAGTATTTT. The variable domain in full, completed from reference TRBV5-1 and TRBJ2-3, reads KAGVTQTPRYLIKTRGQQVTLSCSPISGHRSVSWYQQTPGQGLQFLFEYFSETQRNKGNFPGRFSGRQFSNSRSEMNVSTLELGDSALYLCASSLVPGTVPDTQYFGPGTRLTVL.

This clonotype was seen at least ten times. The J gene is TRBJ1-2, the V gene TRBV6-1; 9 bases map to TRBD1. The V and J ends lost 5 bases and 0 bases, in that order; junction bases with no gene match: 7. CDR1 and CDR2 from the germline V gene are MNHNS and SASEGT. The CDR3 length is 16 residues. The CDR3 DNA reads TGTGCCAGCAGTCGGACAGGGGATTCTGCTAACTATGGCTACACCTTC. Its protein is CASSRTGDSANYGYTF.

At least ten counts were recorded for this clonotype. The J gene is TRBJ1-1, the V gene TRBV21-1; the table's D call, TRBD1, was not checked against the DNA. TRBV21-1 is given as a pseudogene. This CDR3 contains 16 residues. CDR3 loop: CASSNGRGYANTEAFF. The CDR3 nucleotides are TGTGCCAGCAGCAATGGGAGAGGATATGCGAACACTGAAGCTTTCTTT.

The sample holds many counts of this clonotype. The CDR3, as DNA: TGTGCCAGCAGCCAAGAGAAGGGGAGATGGAGCAATGAGCAGTTCTTC. It encodes CASSQEKGRWSNEQFF. V is TRBV3-1 and J is TRBJ2-1, with D perhaps TRBD1 or TRBD2 (5 bases each). The CDR3 totals 16 residues. Germline-derived CDR1 and CDR2 are LGHDT and YNNKEL (reference sequence). V dropped 0 bases and J dropped 6 bases, with 15 bases sitting between them.

This clonotype showed up many times. The rearrangement uses TRBV29-1 and TRBJ1-1; 9 bases line up with TRBD1. Germline V gene sequence: CDR1 SQVTM, CDR2 ANQGSEA. The CDR3 has 15 amino acids. Trimming at V came to 2 bases and at J to 4 bases, leaving 8 bases not matched to a gene. The CDR3 here is CSVERGLTGGTEAFF. The CDR3 DNA follows: TGCAGCGTTGAAAGGGGACTGACAGGGGGCACTGAAGCTTTCTTT.

V gene TRBV20-1 combines with J gene TRBJ1-2; D uncertain. Germline CDR1 DFQATT, CDR2 SNEGSKA (reference sequence). CDR3 size: 13 residues. Trimming left V 3 bases short and J 0 bases short, with 8 bases between. CDR3 nucleotide sequence: TGCAGTGCTAGCCCGGGAACTAACTATGGCTACACCTTC. Protein sequence: CSASPGTNYGYTF.

J is TRBJ1-1 and V is TRBV7-2; D is unresolved. This CDR3 spans 13 amino acids. Looked up from germline, CDR1 is SGHTA and CDR2 is FQGNSA. V lost 5 bases and J lost 3, with 10 bases in between. CDR3 sequence: CASSIRRDTEAFF. CDR3 sequence (DNA): TGTGCCAGCAGCATCCGACGAGACACTGAAGCTTTCTTT.

This clonotype was detected many times. The rearrangement joins TRBV2 to TRBJ2-2, with 8 bases lining up with TRBD1. After removal of 7 bases from V and 3 bases from J, the junction contained 7 bases not matched to a gene. Germline assignment: CDR1 SNHLY and CDR2 FYNNEI. There are 15 residues in the CDR3. The CDR3: CASIRTGTDTGELFF. The CDR3 DNA sequence: TGTGCCAGCATTCGGACAGGGACGGACACCGGGGAGCTGTTTTTT.

This clonotype was counted at least ten times. DNA of the CDR3: TGCGCCAGCAGCTCCGGGACAGGGGGTTGGACAGATACGCAGTATTTT. Residues: CASSSGTGGWTDTQYF. The gene calls are TRBV5-1 and TRBJ2-3; the match to TRBD1 covers 11 bases. In germline, CDR1 is SGHRS, CDR2 YFSETQ. J lost 3 bases, V lost 3 bases, and 6 bases had no gene match. This CDR3 has 16 residues.

This clonotype occurred many times. This sequence joins TRBV15 and TRBJ2-5; D uncertain. The germline V gene encodes CDR1 LNHNV and CDR2 YYDKDF (reference sequence). Trimming cost V 0 bases and J 13 bases, with 12 bases left between them. The CDR3 totals 12 residues. CDR3: CATSRDPELPYF. DNA of the CDR3: TGTGCCACCAGCAGAGATCCCGAGCTCCCGTACTTC.

The rearrangement uses TRBV10-2 and TRBJ2-3, with D perhaps matching TRBD2 (5 bases). V lost 10 bases, J lost 2 bases, and 13 bases lay in between. Per germline, CDR1 WSHSY and CDR2 SAAADI. This CDR3 is 13 amino acids long. The DNA of the CDR3 is TGCGCCACCCGCGGGCGGGCCACAGATACGCAGTATTTT. Translated: CATRGRATDTQYF.

The genes are TRBV5-6 and TRBJ1-2; 8 bases agree with TRBD1. The V gene's germline CDR1 is SGHDT and CDR2 YYEEEE. V lost 2 bases and J lost 4; bases outside the gene matches: 4. This CDR3 is built from 14 residues. CDR3 nucleotides: TGTGCCAGCAGCTTTAGGACAGGGAGCTATGGCTACACCTTC. This translates into CASSFRTGSYGYTF.

The table lists this clonotype with many counts. This rearrangement joins TRBV7-2 to TRBJ1-4; D call uncertain. Trimming took off 4 bases at V and 13 bases at J, with 16 bases between the two ends. Germline V gene sequence: CDR1 SGHTA, CDR2 FQGNSA. The CDR3 spans 13 residues. CDR3 region: CASSSNVGRILFF. CDR3 DNA: TGTGCCAGCAGCTCAAACGTAGGGAGAATACTGTTTTTT.

There are many counts of this clonotype. J is TRBJ2-3 and V is TRBV29-1, with 12 bases fitting TRBD2. V was pared by 6 bases and J by 2 bases, with 6 bases of the junction left unmatched. The CDR3 has 15 amino acids. Germline V CDR1 and CDR2: SQVTM, ANQGSEA. CDR3: CSVDGLAGNTDTQYF. CDR3 sequence (DNA): TGCAGCGTGGACGGACTAGCGGGAAACACAGATACGCAGTATTTT.

This clonotype showed up many times. This chain uses TRBV20-1 with TRBJ2-3; a weak D match, TRBD1 (6 bases). CDR1 and CDR2 (germline): DFQATT, SNEGSKA (reference sequence). There are 16 residues in the CDR3. The V end lost 0 bases, the J end lost 2 bases, and 15 bases lay between the germline ends. The CDR3, as DNA: TGCAGTGCTAGAGATCTTCGGCAGGGGAACACAGATACGCAGTATTTT. The encoded protein is CSARDLRQGNTDTQYF.

The table lists this clonotype with a few counts. The V and J genes are TRBV9 and TRBJ2-6, with D perhaps matching TRBD1 (6 bases). This CDR3 comprises 17 residues. V lost 4 bases and J lost 2, with 16 bases in between. CDR1 is SGDLS and CDR2 is YYNGEE in the germline V gene. The CDR3 DNA reads TGTGCCAGCAGCAAGCGGTATGGGGGCGCTGGGGCCAACGTCCTGACTTTC. Protein product: CASSKRYGGAGANVLTF.

This clonotype was seen more than once but under ten times. This chain uses TRBV5-6 with TRBJ2-3; the match to TRBD1 covers 10 bases. The germline CDR1 and CDR2 sequences are SGHDT and YYEEEE. CDR3 length equals 15 residues. The V segment lost 3 bases and the J segment 2 bases; nucleotides outside the gene matches: 3. CDR3 protein: CASSSTGGATDTQYF. The CDR3, as DNA: TGTGCCAGCAGCTCGACAGGGGGCGCCACAGATACGCAGTATTTT.

In the case of this clonotype: A much larger clone differs from this one at a single base, so this may be a read error. The chain joins TRBV14 to TRBJ1-1; D unresolved. The CDR3 length is 13 residues. Per germline, CDR1 SGHDN and CDR2 FVKESK. Trimming left V 1 base short and J 4 bases short, with 7 bases between. CDR3 DNA sequence: TGTGCCAGCAGCCAAGGGTTGAGCACTGAAGCTTTCTTT. It translates to CASSQGLSTEAFF.

This clonotype was recorded a few times. This chain joins TRBV4-3 and TRBJ2-1, with TRBD1 identical over 7 bases. Germline assignment: CDR1 LGHNA and CDR2 YSLEER. CDR3 length equals 14 residues. After removal of 3 bases from V and 6 bases from J, the junction contained 5 bases not matched to a gene. The CDR3 DNA sequence: TGCGCCAGCAGCCACGCGGACAGGAGCAATGAGCAGTTCTTC. Residues: CASSHADRSNEQFF.